The rows below give T cell receptor beta chains drawn from one sample of a study of blood T cell repertoires in COVID-19. Data came from immunoSEQ multiplex PCR; TCRdb stores just in-frame clones and leaves some out. The table shows 60,000 to 80,000 clones, with 86% occurring only once. The sample was peripheral blood. The receptors were sampled from an elderly woman with acute or convalescent COVID-19. Both conserved end residues are part of each CDR3. The D gene is left open where the match is weak. Where a row states a size, it is once, few, many or the class of an expanded clone; other rows omit it.

DNA	CDR3	D	V	J	size
TGTGCCACCAGCCCGAGCCGGGGAATAGGCTATGGCTACACCTTC	CATSPSRGIGYGYTF	-	TRBV15	TRBJ1-2	-
TGTGCCAGCAGCCGGACGCTAGCGGGACCCAACGAGCAGTACTTC	CASSRTLAGPNEQYF	TRBD2	TRBV3-1/TRBV3-2	TRBJ2-7	-
TGTGCCAGCAGCGAAGGGGGACAGGAAGCGCGGGGCTACACCTTC	CASSEGGQEARGYTF	TRBD1	TRBV9	TRBJ1-2	-
TGTGCCAGCAGCGATTCACAGGGGGCTAGTCGCGCTGAAGCTTTCTTT	CASSDSQGASRAEAFF	TRBD1	TRBV9	TRBJ1-1	once
TGCGCCAGCAGTGAGACCCCGGACAGGGTCCACACCGGGGAGCTGTTTTTT	CASSETPDRVHTGELFF	TRBD1	TRBV10-1	TRBJ2-2	-
TGTGCCAGTAAAAAGTTCAGCGGGGAGGACACCGGGGAGCTGTTTTTT	CASKKFSGEDTGELFF	TRBD2	TRBV6-4	TRBJ2-2	-
TGCGCCAGCAGCCAAGATCAGGCACTGATGATGAACACTGAAGCTTTCTTT	CASSQDQALMMNTEAFF	-	TRBV4-1	TRBJ1-1	-
TGCGCCAGCAGCGCTGACACGGGGGGGCCTGAGTTCGATGAGCAGTTCTTC	CASSADTGGPEFDEQFF	TRBD2	TRBV5-1	TRBJ2-1	-
TGCGCCAGCAGCTTTGGTGAGGTGGAGGCTGAAGCTTTCTTT	CASSFGEVEAEAFF	-	TRBV5-1	TRBJ1-1	-
TGTGCCTGGAGTCCGGGACTAGGATACGAGCAGTACTTC	CAWSPGLGYEQYF	TRBD2	TRBV30	TRBJ2-7	-
TGTGCCAGCAACCCCCCATTGGGGCCAAGAAGCAATCAGCCCCAGCATTTT	CASNPPLGPRSNQPQHF	-	TRBV28	TRBJ1-5	-
TGTGCCAGCAGCTTTATGGGGGGTGGAAACACCATATATTTT	CASSFMGGGNTIYF	-	TRBV5-4	TRBJ1-3	-
TGTGCCAGCAGTGCCCGGGGCAATCAGCCCCAGCATTTT	CASSARGNQPQHF	-	TRBV28	TRBJ1-5	-
TGTGCCAGCAGTCACAATAGCGGGAGGACCACCGGGGAGCTGTTTTTT	CASSHNSGRTTGELFF	TRBD2	TRBV28	TRBJ2-2	few
TGTGCCAGCAGTTTAAACAGGGGGTTCGACGGCTACACCTTC	CASSLNRGFDGYTF	TRBD1	TRBV27	TRBJ1-2	-
TGTGCTAGTGGTACAGGGGGCGGTTTAGAGACCCAGTACTTC	CASGTGGGLETQYF	TRBD1	TRBV12-5	TRBJ2-5	-
TGCGCCAGCAGCCCCAACCCCCCTGAGACCCGGGACAGGTTCAACGAGCAGTACTTC	CASSPNPPETRDRFNEQYF	TRBD1	TRBV4-1	TRBJ2-7	few
TGTGCCAGCAGCCAAGGCGGCAACACCGGGGAGCTGTTTTTT	CASSQGGNTGELFF	-	TRBV3-1/TRBV3-2	TRBJ2-2	-
TGTGCCAGCTCACCGTCGGAGAGTAGGATGAACACTGAAGCTTTCTTT	CASSPSESRMNTEAFF	-	TRBV18	TRBJ1-1	-
TGTGCCAGCAGCCCAGACAGGGGGCCCGGCGAGACCCAGTACTTC	CASSPDRGPGETQYF	TRBD1	TRBV7-2	TRBJ2-5	-
TGCAGCGTTGAAGGACCAGGTACCTACGAGCAGTACTTC	CSVEGPGTYEQYF	-	TRBV29-1	TRBJ2-7	-
TGTGCCAGCAGCATAGAGGGACAGGTGGGGACAAACACCATATATTTT	CASSIEGQVGTNTIYF	-	TRBV21-1	TRBJ1-3	-
TGTGCCTGGCGGGACTCGAAACTGTTTTTT	CAWRDSKLFF	-	TRBV30	TRBJ1-4	-
TGTGCCAGCAGCAAAGATGATGACAGGTTACAATTCTTC	CASSKDDDRLQFF	-	TRBV2	TRBJ2-1	-
TGTGCCAGCAGCTTAGCAGGAGATAGCAATCAGCCCCAGCATTTT	CASSLAGDSNQPQHF	-	TRBV7-8	TRBJ1-5	-
TGTGCCAGCAGTACAGAAGCCCGGGAAAAACTGTTTTTT	CASSTEAREKLFF	-	TRBV6-5	TRBJ1-4	-
TGTGCCAGTAGGCCAGGACAGGGGGTTCCAGATACGCAGTATTTT	CASRPGQGVPDTQYF	TRBD1	TRBV19	TRBJ2-3	-
TGTGCCAGCAGCGCCCGGGGGGGCCGTGATACGCAGTATTTT	CASSARGGRDTQYF	TRBD2	TRBV11-3	TRBJ2-3	once
TGCGCCAGCAGCCCCCGGAACGGGGGACAAGAGACCCAGTACTTC	CASSPRNGGQETQYF	-	TRBV5-1	TRBJ2-5	many
TGTGCCAGCAGTTTCGGGAGGGAAAACCAAGAGACCCAGTACTTC	CASSFGRENQETQYF	TRBD2	TRBV28	TRBJ2-5	-
TGTGCCAGCAGCTTAGGTCCTAGAGGGAGCGAGCAGTACTTC	CASSLGPRGSEQYF	-	TRBV11-3	TRBJ2-7	-
TGTGCCAGCAGGCCAACAGATTCTGGAAACACCATATATTTT	CASRPTDSGNTIYF	-	TRBV7-9	TRBJ1-3	few
TGTGCCAGCAGCCTTCGGCGGGGGGCGGAGACCCAGTACTTC	CASSLRRGAETQYF	TRBD2	TRBV6-2/TRBV6-3	TRBJ2-5	few
TGTGCCAGCAGCTCGTCCTCTATCTATGGCTACACCTTC	CASSSSSIYGYTF	-	TRBV7-3	TRBJ1-2	-
TGCGCCAGCAGCTTGGCCGGGAACACTGAAGCTTTCTTT	CASSLAGNTEAFF	-	TRBV5-1	TRBJ1-1	once
TGTGCCAGCAGTCCCTCCCTGGCGGGAGGGCACAATGAGCAGTTCTTC	CASSPSLAGGHNEQFF	TRBD2	TRBV28	TRBJ2-1	-
TGTGCCAGCAGCCAAGATTTTGGTGCTAGCGGTAACTACGAGCAGTACTTC	CASSQDFGASGNYEQYF	TRBD2	TRBV4-2	TRBJ2-7	-